This paragraph reports one TCR beta chain. Its antigen is as yet unknown. This specimen belongs to a study of identifying expanded T cells in peripheral blood. Here immunoSEQ multiplex PCR was the method, and the copy in TCRdb shows in-frame clones only, minus some. The data contain approximately 130,000 clones, over 65% of them singletons. Healthy donors had no documented immune events, such as infections, while sampled. Findings and limits, study-wide: Technical replicates showed around 1.3 changed clones; approximately 2 weeks about 16.4; four weeks 19. Clone count variance between approximately 2-week samples rose with total template count.

The origin of this receptor is a person aged 18 to 70 in good health. Sequencing was carried out using blood.

The CDR3, as DNA: TGTGCCAGCTCACCAAATAGACTAGCGGCCTACGAGCAGTACTTC. As protein: CASSPNRLAAYEQYF. This sequence joins TRBV18 and TRBJ2-7; TRBD2 agrees at 9 bases. The germline CDR1 and CDR2 sequences are KGHSH and LQKENI. V was pared by 2 bases and J by 2 bases, with 4 bases of the junction left unmatched. The CDR3 has 15 residues.